These 21 T cell receptor beta chains were sequenced from one sample in a study of human T cells and chemical hapten exposure. Stated time point: pre-sensitization, week 0. Treatment given: therapeutic diphenylcyclopropenone sensitization with weekly scalp DPC. TCRdb passed the RACE reads through MiXCR, listing each CDR3 protein once. The profile shows 300,000 to 450,000 distinct CDR3 sequences, 4% to 6% of them singletons. The sequencing used whole blood, collected in connection with sensitization to the hapten diphenylcyclopropenone (DPC). All receptors derive from a woman in her forties or fifties with alopecia areata. Some clones in this sample may be carry-over from other donors' samples.

This clonotype showed up many times. The chain couples TRBV7-9 to TRBJ2-3, with TRBD2 matching 8 bases. Germline V gene data show CDR1 as SEHNR and CDR2 as FQNEAQ (reference sequence). The CDR3 runs 15 residues. V lost 5 bases and J lost 7; bases outside the gene matches: 11. CDR3 sequence (DNA): TGTGCCAGCAGCCCCAGCGGGCGGGAGGCAAATACGCAGTATTTT. It translates to CASSPSGREANTQYF.

This chain uses TRBV28 with TRBJ2-7; 10 nucleotides line up with TRBD2. J gave up 2 bases and V 2 bases, and 9 bases lay outside the gene matches. Germline CDR1 is MDHEN and CDR2 is SYDVKM. The CDR3 is 17 residues long. CDR3 nucleotide sequence: TGTGCCAGCAGTTTAGGGGCTAGCGGGAGTAGGACCTACGAGCAGTACTTC. It yields the protein CASSLGASGSRTYEQYF.

The J gene is TRBJ1-1, the V gene TRBV29-1; perhaps TRBD1 as D (5 bases). In germline, CDR1 is SQVTM, CDR2 ANQGSEA. The CDR3 runs 14 residues. The germline V and J ends were trimmed by 1 base and 5 bases, with 14 bases remaining between them. DNA of the CDR3: TGCAGCGTTGAAGCGGGGCGACGGGAGACTGAAGCTTTCTTT. Its protein product is CSVEAGRRETEAFF. The whole variable domain, remainder taken from reference TRBV29-1 and TRBJ1-1, is SAVISQKPSRDICQRGTSLTIQCQVDSQVTMMFWYRQQPGQSLTLIATANQGSEATYESGFVIDKFPISRPNLTFSTLTVSNMSPEDSSIYLCSVEAGRRETEAFFGQGTRLTVV.

The gene calls are TRBV27 and TRBJ2-7; D gene ambiguous. The CDR3 consists of 13 residues. The V gene lost 2 bases and the J gene lost 7 bases, with 12 bases spanning the gap. CDR1 is MNHEY, CDR2 SMNVEV, per germline (reference sequence). The CDR3 reads CASSLREFTEQYF. The DNA of the CDR3 is TGTGCCAGCAGTTTACGAGAGTTTACTGAGCAGTACTTC.

The chain employs TRBV3-1 and TRBJ2-3, with 10 nucleotides matching TRBD2. The J segment lost 5 bases and the V segment lost 6 bases, leaving 11 bases of the junction unmatched. Germline V gives CDR1 LGHDT, CDR2 YNNKEL (reference sequence). The length of the CDR3 is 16 residues. CDR3 sequence reads: CASSHSGRAEIDTQYF. The CDR3 nucleotides read TGTGCCAGCAGTCACAGCGGGAGGGCCGAGATAGATACGCAGTATTTT.

The chain carries TRBV13 and TRBJ1-4; D might be TRBD1 (5 bases). CDR3 length equals 16 residues. The V end lost 0 bases, the J end lost 0 bases, and 8 bases lay between the germline ends. Germline CDR1 and CDR2: PRHDT and FYEKMQ (reference sequence). CDR3 nucleotides: TGTGCCAGCAGCTTAGGGTACAGGTCAACTAATGAAAAACTGTTTTTT. Its translation: CASSLGYRSTNEKLFF.

The chain employs TRBV6-1 and TRBJ2-5, with a possible D match to TRBD1 (5 bases). This CDR3 contains 15 residues. CDR1 and CDR2 from the germline V gene are MNHNS and SASEGT. Trimming took off 0 bases at V and 5 bases at J, with 13 bases between the two ends. The CDR3: CASSEAPGSGETQYF. In nucleotides, the CDR3 is TGTGCCAGCAGTGAAGCTCCCGGGTCAGGGGAGACCCAGTACTTC.

This clonotype was observed at least ten times. The chain has TRBV5-4 and TRBJ2-3; no firm D call. The CDR3 length is 16 residues. From germline, CDR1 is SGHNT and CDR2 YYREEE (reference sequence). V was trimmed by 0 bases and J by 0 bases, leaving 11 bases between them. The CDR3 nucleotides read TGTGCCAGCAGCTTGGGTCCGGATTCTAGCACAGATACGCAGTATTTT. Amino acids: CASSLGPDSSTDTQYF.

There are a few counts of this clonotype. The chain carries TRBV10-3 and TRBJ2-5; 8 bases align to TRBD2. The germline CDR1 and CDR2 sequences are ENHRY and SYGVKD. Unmatched junction bases numbered 5, after V lost 8 bases and J lost 0 bases. The CDR3 is made up of 14 amino acids. The CDR3 protein is CAIREGPYQETQYF. Written as DNA, the CDR3 is TGTGCCATCCGGGAGGGCCCCTACCAAGAGACCCAGTACTTC.

V is TRBV28 and J is TRBJ2-2; either TRBD1 or TRBD2 may supply D (5 bases each). The germline V and J ends were trimmed by 6 bases and 0 bases, with 11 bases remaining between them. This CDR3 region has 15 residues. Germline assignment: CDR1 MDHEN and CDR2 SYDVKM. The DNA for the CDR3 is TGTGCCAGCAGATCGGGACCGACGAACACCGGGGAGCTGTTTTTT. Residues: CASRSGPTNTGELFF.

V is TRBV6-1 and J is TRBJ2-2; TRBD2 matches 13 bases. The CDR3 contains 19 residues. V lost 6 bases and J lost 0; bases outside the gene matches: 10. Germline V gene sequence: CDR1 MNHNS, CDR2 SASEGT. The chain's CDR3 is CASSSPGLAGFANTGELFF. The DNA of the CDR3 is TGTGCCAGCAGCTCACCGGGACTAGCGGGGTTCGCGAACACCGGGGAGCTGTTTTTT.

This clonotype appeared a few times. The chain has TRBV20-1 and TRBJ2-3; 9 bases line up with TRBD2. Germline V gene data show CDR1 as DFQATT and CDR2 as SNEGSKA (reference sequence). The ends lost 6 bases at V and 2 bases at J; junction bases unmatched: 6. The CDR3 length is 14 residues. CDR3 region: CSAPSGEYTDTQYF. DNA of the CDR3: TGCAGTGCGCCTAGCGGGGAATACACAGATACGCAGTATTTT.

This clonotype appeared many times. The rearrangement uses TRBV19 and TRBJ2-2, with 7 bases fitting TRBD1. Germline V lookup: CDR1 LNHDA, CDR2 SQIVND (reference sequence). CDR3 size: 15 residues. The V segment lost 4 bases and the J segment 0 bases; nucleotides outside the gene matches: 2. CDR3 loop: CASSTGGANTGELFF. In DNA form, the CDR3 reads TGTGCCAGTAGTACAGGGGGAGCGAACACCGGGGAGCTGTTTTTT.

The chain carries TRBV3-1 and TRBJ1-4; TRBD1 might be the D (5 bases). The CDR3 has 14 amino acids. Germline CDR1 and CDR2: LGHDT and YNNKEL (reference sequence). V dropped 6 bases and J dropped 15 bases, with 23 bases sitting between them. The DNA of the CDR3 is TGTGCCAGCAGTTACGAGGGACCGCGAACCGTGGTGTTTTTT. It specifies CASSYEGPRTVVFF.

The chain couples TRBV2 to TRBJ2-7; possible D gene TRBD1, 6 bases. The V gene lost 1 base and the J gene lost 4 bases, with 11 bases spanning the gap. Germline loops: CDR1 SNHLY, CDR2 FYNNEI. The CDR3 spans 14 residues. The CDR3 reads CASSEGRTGYEQYF. DNA for the CDR3: TGTGCCAGCAGTGAAGGTCGAACAGGGTACGAGCAGTACTTC.

This clonotype was recorded a few times. The chain joins TRBV18 to TRBJ2-3; 11 nucleotides align to TRBD2. V lost 3 bases and J lost 2; bases outside the gene matches: 7. This CDR3 is built from 17 residues. CDR1 KGHSH and CDR2 LQKENI come from the germline V gene. In nucleotides, the CDR3 is TGTGCCAGCTCACCGCCAAGACTAGCGGGGTCCACAGATACGCAGTATTTT. Translated: CASSPPRLAGSTDTQYF.

This clonotype was recorded many times. The rearrangement joins TRBV14 to TRBJ1-1; D remains ambiguous. The CDR3 is made up of 16 amino acids. Germline V gives CDR1 SGHDN, CDR2 FVKESK. V was trimmed by 0 bases and J by 5 bases, leaving 16 bases between them. Here the CDR3 reads CASSQDLRAPGTEAFF. CDR3 bases: TGTGCCAGCAGCCAAGATCTTAGGGCCCCCGGGACTGAAGCTTTCTTT. Full variable domain (missing parts from reference TRBV14 and TRBJ1-1): EAGVTQFPSHSVIEKGQTVTLRCDPISGHDNLYWYRRVMGKEIKFLLHFVKESKQDESGMPNNRFLAERTGGTYSTLKVQPAELEDSGVYFCASSQDLRAPGTEAFFGQGTRLTVV.

The chain has TRBV19 and TRBJ2-7, with TRBD1 matching over 7 bases. Germline loops: CDR1 LNHDA, CDR2 SQIVND (reference sequence). Trimming took 4 bases from V and 3 from J; bases not matched to a gene: 6. The CDR3 length is 14 residues. The CDR3 reads CASSSTGVYYEQYF. The DNA of the CDR3 is TGTGCCAGTAGTAGCACAGGGGTCTACTACGAGCAGTACTTC.

This clonotype has at least ten counts. This sequence joins TRBV10-3 and TRBJ2-3; weak D call: TRBD1 (6 bases). CDR1 and CDR2 (germline): ENHRY, SYGVKD. V lost 10 bases and J 0 bases, leaving 8 bases between the germline ends. This CDR3 has 12 amino acids. The CDR3 DNA sequence: TGTGCCACACAGGGTAGCACAGATACGCAGTATTTT. It encodes CATQGSTDTQYF.

The table lists this clonotype with many counts. This chain joins TRBV6-5 and TRBJ2-3; 8 nucleotides align to TRBD2. With V trimmed by 6 bases and J by 7 bases, 6 bases remained unmatched. CDR3 length equals 13 residues. Germline CDR1 reads MNHEY; CDR2 reads SVGAGI. CDR3 bases: TGTGCCAGCAGAATGACTAGCGCAAATACGCAGTATTTT. This gives the protein CASRMTSANTQYF.

A few counts support this clonotype. The chain joins TRBV16 to TRBJ1-5, with D hard to call. V was cut by 4 bases and J by 7 bases, with 8 bases left in between. The length of the CDR3 is 12 residues. Germline V gene sequence: CDR1 KGHSY, CDR2 FQNENV. The CDR3 DNA reads as TGTGCCAGCAGCCCCCTTTACCAGCCCCAGCATTTT. This sequence encodes CASSPLYQPQHF.